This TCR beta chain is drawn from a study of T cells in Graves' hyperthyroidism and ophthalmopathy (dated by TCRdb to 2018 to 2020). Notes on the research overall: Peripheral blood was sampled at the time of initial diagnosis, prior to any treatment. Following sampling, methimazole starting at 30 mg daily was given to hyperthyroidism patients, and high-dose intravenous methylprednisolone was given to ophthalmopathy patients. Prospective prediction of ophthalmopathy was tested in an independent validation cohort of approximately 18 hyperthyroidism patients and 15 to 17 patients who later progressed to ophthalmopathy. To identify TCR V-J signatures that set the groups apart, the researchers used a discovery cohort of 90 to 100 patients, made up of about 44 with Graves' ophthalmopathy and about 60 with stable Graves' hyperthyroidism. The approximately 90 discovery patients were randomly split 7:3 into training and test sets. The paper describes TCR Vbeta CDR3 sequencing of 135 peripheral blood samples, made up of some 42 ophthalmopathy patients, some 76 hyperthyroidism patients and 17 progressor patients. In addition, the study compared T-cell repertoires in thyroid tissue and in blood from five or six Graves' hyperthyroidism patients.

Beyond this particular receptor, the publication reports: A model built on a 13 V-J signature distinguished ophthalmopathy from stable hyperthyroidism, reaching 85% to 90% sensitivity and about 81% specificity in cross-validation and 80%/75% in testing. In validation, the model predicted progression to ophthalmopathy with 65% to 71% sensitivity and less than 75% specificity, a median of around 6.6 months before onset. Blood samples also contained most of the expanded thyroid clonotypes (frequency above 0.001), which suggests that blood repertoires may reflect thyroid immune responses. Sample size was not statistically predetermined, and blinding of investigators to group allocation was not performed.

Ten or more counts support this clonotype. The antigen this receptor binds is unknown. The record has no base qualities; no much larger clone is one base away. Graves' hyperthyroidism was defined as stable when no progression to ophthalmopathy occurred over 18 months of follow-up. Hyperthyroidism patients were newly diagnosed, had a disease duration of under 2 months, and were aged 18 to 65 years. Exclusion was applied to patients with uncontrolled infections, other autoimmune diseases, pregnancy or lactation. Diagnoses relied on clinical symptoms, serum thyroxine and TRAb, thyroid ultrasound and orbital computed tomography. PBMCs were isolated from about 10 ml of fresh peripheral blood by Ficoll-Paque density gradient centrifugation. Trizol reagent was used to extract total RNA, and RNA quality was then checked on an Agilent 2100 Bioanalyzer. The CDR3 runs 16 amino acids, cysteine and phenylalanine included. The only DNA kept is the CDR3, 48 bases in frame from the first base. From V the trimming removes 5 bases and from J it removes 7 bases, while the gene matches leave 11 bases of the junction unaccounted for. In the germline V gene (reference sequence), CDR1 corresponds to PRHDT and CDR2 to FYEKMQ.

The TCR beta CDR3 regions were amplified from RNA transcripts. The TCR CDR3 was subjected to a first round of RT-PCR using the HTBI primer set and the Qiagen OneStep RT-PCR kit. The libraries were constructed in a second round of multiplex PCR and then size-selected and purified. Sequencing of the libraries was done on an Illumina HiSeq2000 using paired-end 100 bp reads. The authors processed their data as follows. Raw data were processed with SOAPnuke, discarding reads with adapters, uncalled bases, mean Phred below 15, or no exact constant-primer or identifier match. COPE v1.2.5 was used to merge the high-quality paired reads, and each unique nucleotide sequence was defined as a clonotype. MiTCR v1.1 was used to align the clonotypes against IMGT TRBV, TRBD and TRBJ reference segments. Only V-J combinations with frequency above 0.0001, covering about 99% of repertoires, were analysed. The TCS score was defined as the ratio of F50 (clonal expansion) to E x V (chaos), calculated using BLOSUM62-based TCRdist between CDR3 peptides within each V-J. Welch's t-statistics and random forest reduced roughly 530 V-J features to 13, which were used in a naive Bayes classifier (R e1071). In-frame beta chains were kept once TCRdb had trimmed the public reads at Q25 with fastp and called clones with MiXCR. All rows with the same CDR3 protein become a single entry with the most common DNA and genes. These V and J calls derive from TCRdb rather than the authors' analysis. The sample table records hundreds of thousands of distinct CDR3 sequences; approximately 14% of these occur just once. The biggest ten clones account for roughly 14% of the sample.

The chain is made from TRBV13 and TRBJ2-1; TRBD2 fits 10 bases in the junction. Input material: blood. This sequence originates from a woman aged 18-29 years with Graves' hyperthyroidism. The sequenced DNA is TGTGCCAGCAGCACAAATAGCGGGAGGATTCGAAATGAGCAGTTCTTC. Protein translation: CASSTNSGRIRNEQFF.